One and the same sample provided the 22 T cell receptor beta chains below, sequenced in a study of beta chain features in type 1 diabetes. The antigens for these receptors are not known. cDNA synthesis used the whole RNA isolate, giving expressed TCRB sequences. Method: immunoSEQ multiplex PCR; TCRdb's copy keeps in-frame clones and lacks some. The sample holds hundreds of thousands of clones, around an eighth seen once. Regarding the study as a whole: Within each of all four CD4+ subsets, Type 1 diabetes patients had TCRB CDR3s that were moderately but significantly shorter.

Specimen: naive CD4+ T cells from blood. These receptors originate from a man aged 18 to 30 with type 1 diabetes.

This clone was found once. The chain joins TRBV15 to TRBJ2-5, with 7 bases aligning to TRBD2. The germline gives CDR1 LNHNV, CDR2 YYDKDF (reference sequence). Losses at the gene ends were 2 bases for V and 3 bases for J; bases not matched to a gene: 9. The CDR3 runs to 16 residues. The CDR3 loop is CATSRPLGGGEETQYF. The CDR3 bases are TGTGCCACCAGCAGACCTCTAGGCGGGGGAGAAGAGACCCAGTACTTC.

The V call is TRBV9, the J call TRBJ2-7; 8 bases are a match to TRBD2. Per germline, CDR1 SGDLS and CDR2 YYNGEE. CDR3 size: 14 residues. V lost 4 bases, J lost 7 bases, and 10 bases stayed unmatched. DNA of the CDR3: TGTGCCAGCAGCTCCGGGGTAGCGGGGTATGAGCAGTACTTC. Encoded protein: CASSSGVAGYEQYF.

CDR3 in amino acids: CSVEEPRTSGGDIQYF. The DNA for the CDR3 is TGCAGCGTTGAAGAGCCCCGGACTAGCGGGGGAGACATTCAGTACTTC. V is TRBV29-1 and J is TRBJ2-4; TRBD2 matches at 13 bases. The CDR3 contains 16 residues. Trimming removed 0 bases from V and 8 bases from J; junction bases left unmatched: 7. The germline gives CDR1 SQVTM, CDR2 ANQGSEA.

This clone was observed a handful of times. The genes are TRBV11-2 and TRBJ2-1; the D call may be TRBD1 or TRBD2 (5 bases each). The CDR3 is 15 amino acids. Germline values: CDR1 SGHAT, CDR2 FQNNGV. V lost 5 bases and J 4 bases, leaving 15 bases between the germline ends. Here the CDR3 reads CASSPPGTVYNEQFF. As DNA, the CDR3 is TGTGCCAGCAGCCCGCCCGGGACGGTTTACAATGAGCAGTTCTTC.

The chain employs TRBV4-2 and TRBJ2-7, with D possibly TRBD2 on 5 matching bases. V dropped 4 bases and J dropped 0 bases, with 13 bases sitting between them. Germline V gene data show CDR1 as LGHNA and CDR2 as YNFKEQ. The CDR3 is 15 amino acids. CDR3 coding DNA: TGTGCCAGCAGCCCCTACGGAGGCTTCTCCTACGAGCAGTACTTC. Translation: CASSPYGGFSYEQYF.

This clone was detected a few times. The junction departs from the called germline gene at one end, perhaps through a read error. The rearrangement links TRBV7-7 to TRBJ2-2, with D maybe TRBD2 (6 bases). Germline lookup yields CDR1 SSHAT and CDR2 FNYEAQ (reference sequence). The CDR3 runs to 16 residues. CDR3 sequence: CASSLNSAGNTGELFF. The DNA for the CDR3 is TGTGCTAGCAGCTTAAACTCAGCGGGCAACACCGGGGAGCTGTTTTTT.

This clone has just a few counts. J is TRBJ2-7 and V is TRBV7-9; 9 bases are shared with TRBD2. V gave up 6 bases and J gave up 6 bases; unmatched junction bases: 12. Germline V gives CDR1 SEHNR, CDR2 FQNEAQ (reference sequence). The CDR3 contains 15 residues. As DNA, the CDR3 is TGTGCCAGCAGTCTTATATCCGGGACTAGCCCCGAGCAGTACTTC. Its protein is CASSLISGTSPEQYF.

The CDR3 region has the DNA TGCAGCGCTCAGATAAGACAGGGCACAGATACGCAGTATTTT. This encodes CSAQIRQGTDTQYF. This sequence joins TRBV29-1 and TRBJ2-3; a weak D match, TRBD1 (6 bases). Trimming removed 7 bases from V and 1 base from J, with 15 bases in between. Germline V gene lookup returns CDR1 SQVTM and CDR2 ANQGSEA. CDR3 length equals 14 residues.

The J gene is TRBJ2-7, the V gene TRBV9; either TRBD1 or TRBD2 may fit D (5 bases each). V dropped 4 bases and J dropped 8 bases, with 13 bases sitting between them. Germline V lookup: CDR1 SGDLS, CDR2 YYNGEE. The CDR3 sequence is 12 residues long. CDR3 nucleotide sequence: TGTGCCAGCAGCACCGACGGGGCCCAGCAGTACTTC. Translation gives CASSTDGAQQYF. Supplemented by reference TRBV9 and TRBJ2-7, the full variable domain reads DSGVTQTPKHLITATGQRVTLRCSPRSGDLSVYWYQQSLDQGLQFLIQYYNGEERAKGNILERFSAQQFPDLHSELNLSSLELGDSALYFCASSTDGAQQYFGPGTRLTVT.

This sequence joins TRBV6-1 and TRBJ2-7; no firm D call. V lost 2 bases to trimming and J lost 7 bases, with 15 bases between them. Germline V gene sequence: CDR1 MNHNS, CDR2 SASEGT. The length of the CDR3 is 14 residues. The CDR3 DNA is TGTGCCAGCAGTGAACACACCGGTTTGAGGGAGCAGTACTTC. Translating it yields CASSEHTGLREQYF.

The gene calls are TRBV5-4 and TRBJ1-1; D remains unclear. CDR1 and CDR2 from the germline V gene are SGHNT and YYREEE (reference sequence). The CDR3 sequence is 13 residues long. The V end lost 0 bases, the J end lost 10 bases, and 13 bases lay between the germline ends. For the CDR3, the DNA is TGTGCCAGCAGCTTGGACGGGCCGGGGTCAGCTTTCTTT. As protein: CASSLDGPGSAFF.

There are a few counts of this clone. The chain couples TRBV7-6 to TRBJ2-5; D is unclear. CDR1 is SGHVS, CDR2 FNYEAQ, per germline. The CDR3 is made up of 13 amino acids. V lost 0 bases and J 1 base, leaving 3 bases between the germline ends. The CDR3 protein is CASSLAIQETQYF. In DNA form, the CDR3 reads TGTGCCAGCAGCTTAGCCATCCAAGAGACCCAGTACTTC.

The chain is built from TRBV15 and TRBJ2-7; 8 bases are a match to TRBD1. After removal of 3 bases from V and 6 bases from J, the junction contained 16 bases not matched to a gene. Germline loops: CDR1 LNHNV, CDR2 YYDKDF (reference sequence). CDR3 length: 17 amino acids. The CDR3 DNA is TGTGCCACCAGCAGGCCTAGGACAGGGACCCCCTTGGGCGAGCAGTACTTC. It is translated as CATSRPRTGTPLGEQYF.

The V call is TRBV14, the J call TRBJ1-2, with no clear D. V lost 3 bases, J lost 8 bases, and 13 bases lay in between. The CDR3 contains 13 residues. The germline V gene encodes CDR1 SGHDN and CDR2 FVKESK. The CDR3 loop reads CASSQVSSYGYTF. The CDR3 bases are TGTGCCAGCAGCCAGGTCAGCAGCTACGGCTACACCTTC.

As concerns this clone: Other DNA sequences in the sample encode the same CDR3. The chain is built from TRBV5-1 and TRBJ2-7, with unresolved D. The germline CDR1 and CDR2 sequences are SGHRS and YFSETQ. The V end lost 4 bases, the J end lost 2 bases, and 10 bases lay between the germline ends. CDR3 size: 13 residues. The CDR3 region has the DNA TGCGCCAGCAGCCCTGACGGAACCTACGAGCAGTACTTC. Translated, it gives CASSPDGTYEQYF.

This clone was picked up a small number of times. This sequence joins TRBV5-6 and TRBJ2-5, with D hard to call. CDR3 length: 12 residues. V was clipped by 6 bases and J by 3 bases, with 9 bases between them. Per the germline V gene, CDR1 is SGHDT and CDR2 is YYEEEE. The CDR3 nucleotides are TGTGCCAGCACCCGGATGGAAGAGACCCAGTACTTC. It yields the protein CASTRMEETQYF.

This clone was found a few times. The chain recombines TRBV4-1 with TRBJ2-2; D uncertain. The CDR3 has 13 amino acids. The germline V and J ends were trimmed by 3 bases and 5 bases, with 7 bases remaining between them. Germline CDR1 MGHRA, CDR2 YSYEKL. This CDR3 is CASSHLATGELFF. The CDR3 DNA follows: TGCGCCAGCAGCCACTTGGCAACCGGGGAGCTGTTTTTT.

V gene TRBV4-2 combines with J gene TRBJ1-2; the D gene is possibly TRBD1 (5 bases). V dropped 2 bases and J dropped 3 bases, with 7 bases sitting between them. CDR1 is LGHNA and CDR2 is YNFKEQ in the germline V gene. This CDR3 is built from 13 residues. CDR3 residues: CASSQTGDYGYTF. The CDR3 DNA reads TGTGCCAGCAGCCAAACAGGAGACTATGGCTACACCTTC.

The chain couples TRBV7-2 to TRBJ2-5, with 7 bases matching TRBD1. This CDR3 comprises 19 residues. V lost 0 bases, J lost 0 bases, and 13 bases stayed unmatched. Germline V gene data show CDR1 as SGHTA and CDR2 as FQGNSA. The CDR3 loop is CASSLAYGSLQGNQETQYF. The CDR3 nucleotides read TGTGCCAGCAGCTTAGCATACGGAAGTCTACAGGGGAACCAAGAGACCCAGTACTTC.

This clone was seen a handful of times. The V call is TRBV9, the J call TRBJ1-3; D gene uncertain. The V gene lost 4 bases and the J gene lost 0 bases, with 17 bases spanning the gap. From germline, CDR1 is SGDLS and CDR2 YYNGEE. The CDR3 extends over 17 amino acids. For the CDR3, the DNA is TGTGCCAGCAGCCCGTCTGGAAGCCGTAGCTCTGGAAACACCATATATTTT. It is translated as CASSPSGSRSSGNTIYF.

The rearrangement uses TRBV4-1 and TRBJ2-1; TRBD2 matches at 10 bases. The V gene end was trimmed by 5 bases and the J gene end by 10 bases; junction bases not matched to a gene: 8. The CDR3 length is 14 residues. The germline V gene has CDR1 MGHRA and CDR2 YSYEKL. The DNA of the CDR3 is TGCGCCAGCAGCACTAGCGGGGCCGGGGGGGAGCAGTTCTTC. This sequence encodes CASSTSGAGGEQFF.

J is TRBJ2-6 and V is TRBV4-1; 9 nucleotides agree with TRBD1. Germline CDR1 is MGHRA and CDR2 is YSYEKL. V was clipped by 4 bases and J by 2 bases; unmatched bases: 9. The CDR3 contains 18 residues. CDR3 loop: CASSRLGQGGTGANVLTF. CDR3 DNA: TGCGCCAGCAGCCGCCTGGGACAGGGTGGTACTGGGGCCAACGTCCTGACTTTC.